This T cell receptor (beta chain) emerged from a study of OX40 agonist ivuxolimab in advanced cancers. About the study: Dose-escalation subjects each had hepatocellular carcinoma, melanoma, renal cell or head and neck cancer.

TCRdb's table, derived via immunoSEQ multiplex PCR, lists solely in-frame clones and lacks some. The sample carries about 66,000 clones, about 88% recorded once. This clone was seen a handful of times. A history of autoimmune disease or systemic immunosuppression excluded patients. Germline V gene sequence: CDR1 SGHDT, CDR2 YYEEEE. The CDR3 is 15 residues long. Deletions cut 4 bases from V and 7 bases from J, with 20 bases between. Sequencing was performed on CD4+ or CD8+ T cells sorted from blood, taken in a trial of the OX40 agonist ivuxolimab. The sequence was obtained from an adult with an advanced solid tumor such as melanoma, head and neck, liver or kidney cancer. The chain links TRBV5-6 to TRBJ1-2, with D perhaps TRBD1 (5 bases). The CDR3 sequence is CASSPSFPGRGGYTF. As DNA, the CDR3 is TGTGCCAGCAGCCCCTCTTTCCCGGGACGGGGTGGCTACACCTTC.